This T cell receptor beta chain comes out of a study of cytomegalovirus exposure and HLA in healthy donors. The primer mix had 60 Vbeta and 13 Jbeta primers. Using immunoSEQ multiplex PCR, the repertoire was profiled, and TCRdb retains in-frame clones only, with some absent. Counted here are around 100,000 clones, over 65% occurring once; the ten biggest clones make up around 0.9%. On this clone itself: Its antigen remains unidentified.

The germline V gene encodes CDR1 LGHNA and CDR2 YSLEER. The V end lost 0 bases, the J end lost 7 bases, and 10 bases lay between the germline ends. CDR3 length: 15 residues. General observations from the study: CMV serostatus was the only recorded immune exposure for donors. Reportedly, HLA-A and HLA-B alleles of most subjects were accurately predicted from TCR beta. Earlier analysis found most TCR beta V segments productive about 90% or about 30% of the time. Exclusion as indistinguishable affected some V segments, including TRBV6-2 and TRBV6-3.

The sample was PBMCs. The rearrangement joins TRBV4-3 to TRBJ1-6; D gene unclear. The TCR originated in a young woman in good health and CMV-seronegative. CDR3 coding DNA: TGCGCCAGCAGCCAAGAAGGCGGGTTGAATTCACCCCTCCACTTT. Its protein product is CASSQEGGLNSPLHF.